This TCR beta chain was retrieved from a study of cytomegalovirus exposure and HLA in healthy donors. This CDR3 has 12 amino acids. V was trimmed by 4 bases and J by 6 bases, leaving 7 bases between them. CDR1 is SGHNT and CDR2 is YYREEE in the germline V gene (reference sequence). The PCR used 60 Vbeta and 13 Jbeta primers. The assay was immunoSEQ multiplex PCR, and TCRdb's table has in-frame clones only and misses some. The sample carries about 200,000 clones, roughly four fifths recorded once. This clone has just one count. This TCR came from a woman aged 40 to 50 in good health and CMV-seronegative. Sequenced sample: PBMCs. This chain links TRBV5-4 with TRBJ2-2; D uncertain. The CDR3 protein is CASSPLSGELFF. CDR3 DNA sequence: TGTGCCAGCAGCCCCCTGTCCGGGGAGCTGTTTTTT.